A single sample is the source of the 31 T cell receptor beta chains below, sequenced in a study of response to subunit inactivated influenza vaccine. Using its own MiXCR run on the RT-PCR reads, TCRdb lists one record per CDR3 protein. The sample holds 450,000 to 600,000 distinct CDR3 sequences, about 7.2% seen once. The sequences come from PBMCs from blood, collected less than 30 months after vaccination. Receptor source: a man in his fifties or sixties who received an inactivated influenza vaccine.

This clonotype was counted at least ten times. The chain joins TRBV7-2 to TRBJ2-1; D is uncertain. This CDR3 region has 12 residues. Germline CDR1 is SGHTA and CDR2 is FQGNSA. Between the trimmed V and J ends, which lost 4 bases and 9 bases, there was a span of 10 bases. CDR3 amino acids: CASSSSLVEQFF. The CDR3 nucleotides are TGTGCCAGCAGCTCCAGCTTGGTTGAGCAGTTCTTC.

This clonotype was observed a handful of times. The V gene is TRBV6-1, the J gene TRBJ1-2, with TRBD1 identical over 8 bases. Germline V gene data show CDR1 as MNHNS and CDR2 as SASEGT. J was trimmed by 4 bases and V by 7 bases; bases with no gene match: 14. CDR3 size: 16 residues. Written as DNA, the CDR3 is TGTGCCAGCACCTCCGGGCAGGGGGCGGTCGTCTATGGCTACACCTTC. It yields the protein CASTSGQGAVVYGYTF.

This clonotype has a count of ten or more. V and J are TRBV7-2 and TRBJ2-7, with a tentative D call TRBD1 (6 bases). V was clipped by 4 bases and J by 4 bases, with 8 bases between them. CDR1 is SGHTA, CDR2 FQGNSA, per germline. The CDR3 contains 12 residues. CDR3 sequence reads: CASSSQGYEQYF. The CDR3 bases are TGTGCCAGCAGCTCACAGGGATACGAGCAGTACTTC.

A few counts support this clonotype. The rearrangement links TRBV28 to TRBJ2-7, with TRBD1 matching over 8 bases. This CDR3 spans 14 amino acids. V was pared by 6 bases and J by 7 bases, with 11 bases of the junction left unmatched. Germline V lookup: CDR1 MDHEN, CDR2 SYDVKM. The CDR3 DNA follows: TGTGCCAGCAGCGATTTGGACAGGGTCCGGGAGCAGTACTTC. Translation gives CASSDLDRVREQYF.

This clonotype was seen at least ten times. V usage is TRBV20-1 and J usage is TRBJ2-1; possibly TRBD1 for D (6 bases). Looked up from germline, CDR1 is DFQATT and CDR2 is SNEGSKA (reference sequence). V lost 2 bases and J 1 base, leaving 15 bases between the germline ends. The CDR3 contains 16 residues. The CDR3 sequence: CSARRTDATSYNEQFF. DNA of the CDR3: TGCAGTGCTAGACGGACAGATGCGACTTCCTACAATGAGCAGTTCTTC.

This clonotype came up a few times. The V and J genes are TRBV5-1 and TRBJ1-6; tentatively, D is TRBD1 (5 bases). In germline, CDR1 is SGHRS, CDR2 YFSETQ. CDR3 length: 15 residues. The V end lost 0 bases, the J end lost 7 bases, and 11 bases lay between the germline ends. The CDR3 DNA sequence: TGCGCCAGCAGCTTGGCCTCAGGGCAGAATTCACCCCTCCACTTT. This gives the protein CASSLASGQNSPLHF.

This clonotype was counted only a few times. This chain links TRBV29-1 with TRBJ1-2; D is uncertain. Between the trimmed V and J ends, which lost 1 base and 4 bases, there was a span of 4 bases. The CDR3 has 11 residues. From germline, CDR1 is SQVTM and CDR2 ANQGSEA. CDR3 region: CSVEGVYGYTF. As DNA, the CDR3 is TGCAGCGTTGAAGGGGTCTATGGCTACACCTTC.

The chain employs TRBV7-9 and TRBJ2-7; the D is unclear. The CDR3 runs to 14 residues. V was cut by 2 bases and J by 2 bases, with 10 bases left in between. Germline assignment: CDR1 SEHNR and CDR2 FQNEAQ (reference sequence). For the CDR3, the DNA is TGTGCCAGCAGCTTACAGTCAGGCCCCTACGAGCAGTACTTC. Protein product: CASSLQSGPYEQYF.

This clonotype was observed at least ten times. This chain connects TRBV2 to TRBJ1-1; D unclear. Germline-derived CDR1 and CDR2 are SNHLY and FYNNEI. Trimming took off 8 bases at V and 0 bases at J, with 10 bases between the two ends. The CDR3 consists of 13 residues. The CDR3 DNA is TGTGCCAGCGTCAGACTTTTGAACACTGAAGCTTTCTTT. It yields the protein CASVRLLNTEAFF.

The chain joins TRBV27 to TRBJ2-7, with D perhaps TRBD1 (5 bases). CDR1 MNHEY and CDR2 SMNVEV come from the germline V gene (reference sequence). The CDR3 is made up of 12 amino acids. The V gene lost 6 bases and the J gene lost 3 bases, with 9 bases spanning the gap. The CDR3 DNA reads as TGTGCCAGCAGATATGACAGCTACGAGCAGTACTTC. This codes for CASRYDSYEQYF.

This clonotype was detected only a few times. This chain's CDR3 is CASGDRAGSPLHF. CDR3 sequence (DNA): TGTGCCAGCGGGGACAGGGCAGGTTCACCCCTCCACTTT. V and J are TRBV19 and TRBJ1-6, with 9 bases identical to TRBD1. CDR3 length equals 13 residues. CDR1 is LNHDA, CDR2 SQIVND, per germline (reference sequence). J gave up 9 bases and V 9 bases, and 6 bases lay outside the gene matches. The variable domain in full, with the rest retrieved from reference TRBV19 and TRBJ1-6, is DGGITQSPKYLFRKEGQNVTLSCEQNLNHDAMYWYRQDPGQGLRLIYYSQIVNDFQKGDIAEGYSVSREKKESFPLTVTSAQKNPTAFYLCASGDRAGSPLHFGNGTRLTVT.

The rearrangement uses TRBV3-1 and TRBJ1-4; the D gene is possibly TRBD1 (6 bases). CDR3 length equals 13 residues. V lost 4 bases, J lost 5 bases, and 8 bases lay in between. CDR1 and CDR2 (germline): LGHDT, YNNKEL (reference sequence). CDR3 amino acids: CASSPGVNEKLFF. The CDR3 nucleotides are TGTGCCAGCAGCCCAGGGGTGAATGAAAAACTGTTTTTT.

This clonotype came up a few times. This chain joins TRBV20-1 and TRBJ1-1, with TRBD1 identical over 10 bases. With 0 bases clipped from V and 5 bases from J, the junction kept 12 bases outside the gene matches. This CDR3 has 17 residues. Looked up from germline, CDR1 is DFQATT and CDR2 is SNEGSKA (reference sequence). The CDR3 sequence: CSARDYRTGGQRTEAFF. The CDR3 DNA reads TGCAGTGCTAGAGATTACAGGACAGGGGGGCAGAGGACTGAAGCTTTCTTT.

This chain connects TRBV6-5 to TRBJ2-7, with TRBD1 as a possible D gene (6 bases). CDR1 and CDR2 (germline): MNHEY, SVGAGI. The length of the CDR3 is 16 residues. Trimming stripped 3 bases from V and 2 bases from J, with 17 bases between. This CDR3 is CASSYRTTGPPYEQYF. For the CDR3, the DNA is TGTGCCAGCAGTTATCGGACGACAGGCCCTCCCTACGAGCAGTACTTC.

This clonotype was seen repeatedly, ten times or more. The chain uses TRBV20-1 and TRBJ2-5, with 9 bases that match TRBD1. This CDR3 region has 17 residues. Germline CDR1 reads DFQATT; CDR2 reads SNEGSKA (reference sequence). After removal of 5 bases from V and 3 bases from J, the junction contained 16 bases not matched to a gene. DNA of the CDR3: TGCAGTGCTGGACCGTCTAAAGGACAGGGGCTTGAAGAGACCCAGTACTTC. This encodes CSAGPSKGQGLEETQYF.

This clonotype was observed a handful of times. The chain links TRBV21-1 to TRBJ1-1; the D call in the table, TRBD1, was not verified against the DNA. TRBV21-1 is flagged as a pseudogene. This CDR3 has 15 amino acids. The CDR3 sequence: CASKRTGVVRTEAFF. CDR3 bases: TGTGCCAGCAAGCGTACAGGGGTGGTGCGCACTGAAGCTTTCTTT.

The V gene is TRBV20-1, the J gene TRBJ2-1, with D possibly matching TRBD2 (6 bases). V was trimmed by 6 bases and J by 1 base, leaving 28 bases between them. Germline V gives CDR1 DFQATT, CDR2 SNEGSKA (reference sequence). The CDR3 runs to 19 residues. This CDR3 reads CSAPLGGQGGISSYNEQFF. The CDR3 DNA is TGCAGTGCCCCCTTGGGGGGTCAGGGAGGAATAAGTTCCTACAATGAGCAGTTCTTC.

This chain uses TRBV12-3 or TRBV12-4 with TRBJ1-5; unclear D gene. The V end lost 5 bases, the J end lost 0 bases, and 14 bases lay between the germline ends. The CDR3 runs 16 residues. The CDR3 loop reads CASSPARGFSNQPQHF. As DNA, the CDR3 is TGTGCCAGCAGTCCAGCGCGCGGGTTTAGCAATCAGCCCCAGCATTTT.

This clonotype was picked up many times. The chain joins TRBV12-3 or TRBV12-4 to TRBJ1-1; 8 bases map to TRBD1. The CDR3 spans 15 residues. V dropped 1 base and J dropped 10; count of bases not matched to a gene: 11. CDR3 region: CASSLGGGRGLVAFF. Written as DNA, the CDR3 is TGTGCCAGCAGTTTAGGGGGGGGCAGGGGGCTTGTAGCTTTCTTT.

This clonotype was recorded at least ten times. CDR3 DNA sequence: TGTGCCAGCAGTTCCGGGAATCAGCCCCAGCATTTT. It codes for CASSSGNQPQHF. The V and J genes are TRBV12-3 or TRBV12-4 and TRBJ1-5; no clear D gene. V lost 4 bases, J lost 4 bases, and 5 bases lay in between. The CDR3 length is 12 residues.

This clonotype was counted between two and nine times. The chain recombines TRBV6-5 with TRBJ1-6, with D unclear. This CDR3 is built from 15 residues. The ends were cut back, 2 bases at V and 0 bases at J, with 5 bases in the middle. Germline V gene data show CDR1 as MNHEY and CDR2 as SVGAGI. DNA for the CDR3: TGTGCCAGCAGTTACAGTTCCTCCTATAATTCACCCCTCCACTTT. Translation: CASSYSSSYNSPLHF.

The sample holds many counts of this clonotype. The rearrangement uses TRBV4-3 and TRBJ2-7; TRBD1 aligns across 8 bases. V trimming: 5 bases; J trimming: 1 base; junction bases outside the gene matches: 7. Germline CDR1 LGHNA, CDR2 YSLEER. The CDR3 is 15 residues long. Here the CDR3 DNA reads TGCGCCAGCAGCTTCGGACAGGGAAATTCCTACGAGCAGTACTTC. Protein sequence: CASSFGQGNSYEQYF.

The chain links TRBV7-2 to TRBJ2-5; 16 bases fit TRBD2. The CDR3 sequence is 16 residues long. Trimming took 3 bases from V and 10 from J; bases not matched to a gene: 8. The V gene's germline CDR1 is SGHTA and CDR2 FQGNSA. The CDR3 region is CASSLSGTSGGAFQYF. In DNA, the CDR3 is TGTGCCAGCAGCTTGAGCGGGACTAGCGGGGGGGCATTCCAGTACTTC.

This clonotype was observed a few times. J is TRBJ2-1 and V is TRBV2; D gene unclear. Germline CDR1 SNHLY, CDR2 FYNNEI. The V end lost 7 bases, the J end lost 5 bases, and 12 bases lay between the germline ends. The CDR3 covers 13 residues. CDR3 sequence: CASTTYRNNEQFF. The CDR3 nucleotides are TGTGCCAGCACGACGTACAGAAACAATGAGCAGTTCTTC. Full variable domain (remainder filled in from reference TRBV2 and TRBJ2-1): EPEVTQTPSHQVTQMGQEVILRCVPISNHLYFYWYRQILGQKVEFLVSFYNNEISEKSEIFDDQFSVERPDGSNFTLKIRSTKLEDSAMYFCASTTYRNNEQFFGPGTRLTVL.

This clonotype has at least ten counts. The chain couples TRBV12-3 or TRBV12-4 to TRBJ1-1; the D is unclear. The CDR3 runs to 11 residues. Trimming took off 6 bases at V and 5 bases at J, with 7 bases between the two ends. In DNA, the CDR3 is TGTGCCAGCAGGCTAGGAACTGAAGCTTTCTTT. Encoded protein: CASRLGTEAFF.

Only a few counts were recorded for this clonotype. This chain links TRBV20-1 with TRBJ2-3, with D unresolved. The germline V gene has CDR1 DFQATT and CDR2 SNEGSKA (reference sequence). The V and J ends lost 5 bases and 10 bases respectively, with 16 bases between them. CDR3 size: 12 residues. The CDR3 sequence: CSASTNPMPQYF. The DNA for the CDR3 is TGCAGTGCTTCCACTAACCCGATGCCGCAGTATTTT.

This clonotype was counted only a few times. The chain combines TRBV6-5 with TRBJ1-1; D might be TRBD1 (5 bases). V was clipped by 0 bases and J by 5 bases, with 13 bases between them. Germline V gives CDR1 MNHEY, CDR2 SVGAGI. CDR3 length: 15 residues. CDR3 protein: CASSYSSTGATEAFF. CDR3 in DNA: TGTGCCAGCAGTTACTCGAGTACCGGGGCGACTGAAGCTTTCTTT.

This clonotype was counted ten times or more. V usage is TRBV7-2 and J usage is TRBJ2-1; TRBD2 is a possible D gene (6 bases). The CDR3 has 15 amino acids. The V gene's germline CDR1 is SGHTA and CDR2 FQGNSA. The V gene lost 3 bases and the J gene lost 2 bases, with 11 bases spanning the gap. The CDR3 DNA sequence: TGTGCCAGCAGCTTCGGAGGGAGGCCCTACAATGAGCAGTTCTTC. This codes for CASSFGGRPYNEQFF.

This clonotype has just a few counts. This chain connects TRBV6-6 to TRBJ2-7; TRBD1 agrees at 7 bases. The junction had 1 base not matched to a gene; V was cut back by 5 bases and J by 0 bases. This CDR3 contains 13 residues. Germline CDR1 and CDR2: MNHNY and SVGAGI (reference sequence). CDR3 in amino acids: CASSNRGSYEQYF. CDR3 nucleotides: TGTGCCAGCAGTAACAGGGGCTCCTACGAGCAGTACTTC.

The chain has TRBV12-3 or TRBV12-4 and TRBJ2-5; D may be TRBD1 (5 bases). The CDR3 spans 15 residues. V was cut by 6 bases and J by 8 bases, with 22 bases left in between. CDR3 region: CASSSQGGDGRTQYF. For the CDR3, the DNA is TGTGCCAGCAGCAGCCAGGGCGGCGACGGGCGAACCCAGTACTTC.

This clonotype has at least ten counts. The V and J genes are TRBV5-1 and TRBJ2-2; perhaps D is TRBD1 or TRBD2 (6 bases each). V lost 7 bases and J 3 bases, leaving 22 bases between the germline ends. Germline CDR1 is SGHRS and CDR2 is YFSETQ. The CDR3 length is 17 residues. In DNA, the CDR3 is TGCGCCAGCGCCTTGCTCGTCCGGGGGCGAGACACCGGGGAGCTGTTTTTT. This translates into CASALLVRGRDTGELFF.